The 3 T cell receptor beta chains below come from one sample, sequenced in a study of blood T cell repertoires in COVID-19 (dated by TCRdb to 2018 to 2021). Library preparation employed the immunoSEQ multiplex PCR assay. TCRdb took over this immuneACCESS table, retaining in-frame rearrangements with V and J assigned. Such tables are incomplete; in checked studies, under half of the missing clones stem from an unresolved V gene, and the remainder is unexplained. In all, the sample holds some 150,000 clones, and 70% to 90% of those were seen once. In total, the top ten clones hold 10% to 15% of the sample. Specimen: peripheral blood. The receptors here all came from a man aged 60 to 69 with active or convalescent COVID-19.

This clone came up a few times. The chain joins TRBV7-9 to TRBJ2-1, with D tentatively TRBD2 (6 bases). From germline, CDR1 is SEHNR and CDR2 FQNEAQ (reference sequence). V gave up 3 bases and J gave up 7 bases, with 16 bases separating them. The CDR3 runs to 15 residues. CDR3 protein: CASSFYLGGSNEQFF. The CDR3 DNA is TGTGCCAGCAGCTTCTACCTGGGGGGAAGTAATGAGCAGTTCTTC.

The chain uses TRBV5-4 and TRBJ2-4; 8 bases are a match to TRBD1. The V segment lost 3 bases and the J segment 2 bases; nucleotides outside the gene matches: 10. The CDR3 has 17 residues. Germline V lookup: CDR1 SGHNT, CDR2 YYREEE (reference sequence). Written as DNA, the CDR3 is TGTGCCAGCAGCTCTGGACAGGGAGATCCTACCAAAAACATTCAGTACTTC. It codes for CASSSGQGDPTKNIQYF.

The rearrangement joins TRBV12-3 or TRBV12-4 to TRBJ1-5; perhaps TRBD1 as D (5 bases). The CDR3 totals 13 residues. V lost 0 bases and J 7 bases, leaving 7 bases between the germline ends. CDR3 nucleotide sequence: TGTGCCAGCAGTTTAGCAAAGGGGCAGCCCCAGCATTTT. Translation: CASSLAKGQPQHF.